One sample yielded the 14 T cell receptor beta chains listed below, sequenced in a study of T cells after posttransplantation cyclophosphamide. Assay used: immunoSEQ multiplex PCR; TCRdb lists only in-frame clones, some missing. Of over 3,000 clones listed, roughly three quarters are singletons. Busulfan-fludarabine conditioning, marrow transplant, and cyclophosphamide on days +3 and +4 were administered. The input for sequencing was CD8+ T cells sorted from PBMCs, taken about 1,000 days after allogeneic stem cell transplant with posttransplant cyclophosphamide. Source of these receptors: a female patient in her forties or fifties who received an allogeneic stem cell transplant from a related donor, was CMV-positive, and had no GVHD. Some of the T cells may derive from the graft donor.

The chain combines TRBV9 with TRBJ2-3; 12 bases line up with TRBD2. Trimming removed 4 bases from V and 5 bases from J; junction bases left unmatched: 8. CDR1 and CDR2 (germline): SGDLS, YYNGEE. This CDR3 is 16 amino acids long. The CDR3: CASSSTSGGWGDTQYF. DNA for the CDR3: TGTGCCAGCAGCTCTACTAGCGGGGGGTGGGGAGATACGCAGTATTTT.

This sequence joins TRBV13 and TRBJ1-1; 10 bases fit TRBD1. The CDR3 is made up of 15 amino acids. V gave up 5 bases and J gave up 5 bases; unmatched junction bases: 8. The germline V gene has CDR1 PRHDT and CDR2 FYEKMQ (reference sequence). The CDR3 DNA is TGTGCCAGCAGCACCGACAGGGGGCGCGGAACTGAAGCTTTCTTT. Encoded protein: CASSTDRGRGTEAFF.

The V and J genes are TRBV5-5 and TRBJ1-2, with TRBD1 matching over 9 bases. CDR1 and CDR2 from the germline V gene are SGHKS and YYEKEE (reference sequence). This CDR3 spans 15 amino acids. V trimming: 5 bases; J trimming: 4 bases; junction bases outside the gene matches: 9. CDR3 amino acids: CASSIYRGQIYGYTF. For the CDR3, the DNA is TGTGCCAGCAGTATTTACAGGGGGCAAATCTATGGCTACACCTTC.

Comments on this clone: Only one base separates this from a far larger clonotype, so it likely reflects a read error. This chain joins TRBV5-1 and TRBJ1-2; 10 bases are a match to TRBD1. The CDR3 loop spans 15 amino acids. Germline CDR1 is SGHRS and CDR2 is YFSETQ. The CDR3 DNA reads as TGCGCCAGCAGCTTGGGGGACGACAGGGGGCAAGGCTACCCCTTC. Protein product: CASSLGDDRGQGYPF.

With regard to this clone: The likely explanation is a read error, given a far larger clone one base away. The rearrangement links TRBV19 to TRBJ1-1; possible D gene TRBD1, 5 bases. The germline V gene encodes CDR1 LNHDA and CDR2 SQIVND (reference sequence). The length of the CDR3 is 14 residues. The CDR3 coding sequence is TGTGCCAGTACTGACCCGGGACTAAACACTGAATCTTTCTTT. This gives the protein CASTDPGLNTESFF.

The chain links TRBV13 to TRBJ1-1; no clear D. V was clipped by 5 bases and J by 1 base, with 8 bases between them. The germline gives CDR1 PRHDT, CDR2 FYEKMQ (reference sequence). The CDR3 has 13 amino acids. The CDR3 DNA reads as TGTGCCAGCAGCCGCGGGGAGAACACTGAAGCTTTCTTT. It is translated as CASSRGENTEAFF.

This chain uses TRBV7-3 with TRBJ2-3; 8 bases fit TRBD1. This CDR3 is 16 amino acids long. The V segment lost 2 bases and the J segment 2 bases; nucleotides outside the gene matches: 6. Germline V gene lookup returns CDR1 SGHTA and CDR2 FQGTGA. The CDR3 region is CASSLWGTGDTDTQYF. Here the CDR3 DNA reads TGTGCCAGCAGCTTATGGGGGACAGGTGACACAGATACGCAGTATTTT.

The chain employs TRBV7-9 and TRBJ2-7; D is perhaps TRBD1 (5 bases). Trimming removed 0 bases at V and 4 bases at J, with 13 bases between. Germline-derived CDR1 and CDR2 are SEHNR and FQNEAQ (reference sequence). This CDR3 is 15 amino acids long. The CDR3 bases are TGTGCCAGCAGCTTAGCCCAGGGAAGTTTTTACGAGCAGTACTTC. Translating it yields CASSLAQGSFYEQYF.

The genes are TRBV11-2 and TRBJ2-5, with 7 positions matching TRBD2. Germline V CDR1 and CDR2: SGHAT, FQNNGV. The CDR3 length is 13 residues. With V trimmed by 1 base and J by 7 bases, 3 bases remained unmatched. The CDR3 nucleotides read TGTGCCAGCAGCTTAGGGTTAGCGGGGACCCAGTACTTC. Amino acid sequence: CASSLGLAGTQYF.

J is TRBJ2-7 and V is TRBV5-6, with 7 bases aligning to TRBD1. Germline CDR1 and CDR2: SGHDT and YYEEEE. Unmatched junction bases numbered 5, after V lost 4 bases and J lost 4 bases. The CDR3 totals 13 residues. CDR3 DNA: TGTGCCAGCAGCGCTGACAGGGAATACGAGCAGTACTTC. Translating it yields CASSADREYEQYF.

A word on this clone: The identical CDR3 is also encoded by other nucleotide sequences in the sample. This chain joins TRBV9 and TRBJ2-7, with D maybe TRBD1 (6 bases). CDR1 is SGDLS and CDR2 is YYNGEE in the germline V gene. V lost 7 bases to trimming and J lost 4 bases, with 21 bases between them. The CDR3 loop spans 15 amino acids. The chain's CDR3 is CASCIKQGTAYEQYF. As DNA, the CDR3 is TGTGCCAGCTGCATCAAGCAGGGGACGGCATACGAGCAGTACTTC.

This clone was seen a handful of times. This same CDR3 is encoded by further DNA sequences in the sample. This CDR3 reads CASIFKQGTAYEQYF. The DNA of the CDR3 is TGTGCCAGTATCTTCAAACAGGGGACGGCATACGAGCAGTACTTC. The V gene is TRBV9, the J gene TRBJ2-7; 7 bases map to TRBD1. Germline V lookup: CDR1 SGDLS, CDR2 YYNGEE. V trimming: 8 bases; J trimming: 4 bases; junction bases outside the gene matches: 15. The CDR3 loop spans 15 amino acids.

Details on this clone: This CDR3 is also generated by other DNA sequences in the sample. The rearrangement joins TRBV9 to TRBJ2-7; TRBD1 matches at 9 bases. Germline values: CDR1 SGDLS, CDR2 YYNGEE. The CDR3 runs to 15 residues. V lost 9 bases, J lost 4 bases, and 14 bases stayed unmatched. This CDR3 is CAIIIGQGTAYEQYF. CDR3 DNA: TGTGCCATTATCATCGGACAGGGGACGGCATACGAGCAGTACTTC.

Turning to this clone: Other DNA sequences in the sample encode the same CDR3. The chain uses TRBV9 and TRBJ2-7; no clear D. CDR1 is SGDLS and CDR2 is YYNGEE in the germline V gene. This CDR3 has 15 amino acids. The CDR3 DNA sequence: TGTGCTTTTATTTTCAAACAGAAGACGGCATACGAGCAGTACTTC. Translating it yields CAFIFKQKTAYEQYF.